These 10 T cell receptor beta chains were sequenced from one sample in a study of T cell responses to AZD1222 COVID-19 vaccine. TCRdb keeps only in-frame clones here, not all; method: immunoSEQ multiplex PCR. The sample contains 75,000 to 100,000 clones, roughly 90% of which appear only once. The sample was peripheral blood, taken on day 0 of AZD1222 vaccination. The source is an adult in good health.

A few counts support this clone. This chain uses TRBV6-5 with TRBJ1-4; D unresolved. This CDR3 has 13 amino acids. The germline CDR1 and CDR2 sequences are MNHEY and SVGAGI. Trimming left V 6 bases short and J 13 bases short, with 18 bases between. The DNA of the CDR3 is TGTGCCAGCAGGGGAGCGTCTTCCGTTCCACTGTTTTTT. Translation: CASRGASSVPLFF.

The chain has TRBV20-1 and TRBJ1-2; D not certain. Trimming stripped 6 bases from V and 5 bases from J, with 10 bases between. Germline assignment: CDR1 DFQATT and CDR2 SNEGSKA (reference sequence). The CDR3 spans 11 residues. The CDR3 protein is CSAMDGYGYTF. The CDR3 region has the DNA TGCAGTGCAATGGACGGTTATGGCTACACCTTC.

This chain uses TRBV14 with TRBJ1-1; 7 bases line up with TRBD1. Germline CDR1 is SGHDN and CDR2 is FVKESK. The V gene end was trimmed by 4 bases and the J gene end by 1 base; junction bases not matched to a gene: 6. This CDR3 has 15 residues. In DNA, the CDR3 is TGTGCCAGCAGCCGGAGGGGACAGAGGAACACTGAAGCTTTCTTT. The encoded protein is CASSRRGQRNTEAFF.

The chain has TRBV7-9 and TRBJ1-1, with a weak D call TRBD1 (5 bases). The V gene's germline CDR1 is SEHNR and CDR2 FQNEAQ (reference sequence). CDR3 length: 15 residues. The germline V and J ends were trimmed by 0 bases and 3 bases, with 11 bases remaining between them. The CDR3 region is CASSLALGGYTEAFF. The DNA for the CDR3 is TGTGCCAGCAGCTTAGCACTCGGGGGATACACTGAAGCTTTCTTT.

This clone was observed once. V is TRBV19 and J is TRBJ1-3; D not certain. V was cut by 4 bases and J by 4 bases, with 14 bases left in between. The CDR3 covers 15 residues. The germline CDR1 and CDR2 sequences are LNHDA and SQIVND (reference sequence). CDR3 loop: CASSTMRAPGNTIYF. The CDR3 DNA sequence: TGTGCCAGTAGTACCATGAGAGCCCCAGGAAACACCATATATTTT.

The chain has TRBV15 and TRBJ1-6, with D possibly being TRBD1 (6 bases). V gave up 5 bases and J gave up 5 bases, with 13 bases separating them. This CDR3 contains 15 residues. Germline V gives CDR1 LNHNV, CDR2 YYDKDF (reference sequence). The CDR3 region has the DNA TGTGCCACCAGCGCGCGGAGACAGGATAATTCACCCCTCCACTTT. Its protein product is CATSARRQDNSPLHF. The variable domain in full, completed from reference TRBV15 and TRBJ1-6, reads DAMVIQNPRYQVTQFGKPVTLSCSQTLNHNVMYWYQQKSSQAPKLLFHYYDKDFNNEADTPDNFQSRRPNTSFCFLDIRSPGLGDTAMYLCATSARRQDNSPLHFGNGTRLTVT.

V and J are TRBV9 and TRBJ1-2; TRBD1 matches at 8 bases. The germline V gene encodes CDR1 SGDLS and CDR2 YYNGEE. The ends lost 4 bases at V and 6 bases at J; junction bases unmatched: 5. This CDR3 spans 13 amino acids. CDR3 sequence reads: CASSTRTGHGYTF. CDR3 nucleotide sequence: TGTGCCAGCAGCACCAGGACAGGGCATGGCTACACCTTC.

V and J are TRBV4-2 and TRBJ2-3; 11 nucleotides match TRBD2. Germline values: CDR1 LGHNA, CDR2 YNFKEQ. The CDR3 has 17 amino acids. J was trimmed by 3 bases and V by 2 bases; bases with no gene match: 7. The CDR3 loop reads CASSQFLLAGETDTQYF. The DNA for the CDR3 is TGTGCCAGCAGCCAATTCTTACTAGCGGGGGAGACAGATACGCAGTATTTT.

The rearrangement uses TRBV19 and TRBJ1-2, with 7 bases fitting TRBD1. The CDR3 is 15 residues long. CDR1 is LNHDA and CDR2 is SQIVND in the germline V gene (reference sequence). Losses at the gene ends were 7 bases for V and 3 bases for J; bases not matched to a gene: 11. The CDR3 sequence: CASIRTGALYYGYTF. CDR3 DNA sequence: TGTGCCAGTATTAGGACAGGAGCGCTTTACTATGGCTACACCTTC.

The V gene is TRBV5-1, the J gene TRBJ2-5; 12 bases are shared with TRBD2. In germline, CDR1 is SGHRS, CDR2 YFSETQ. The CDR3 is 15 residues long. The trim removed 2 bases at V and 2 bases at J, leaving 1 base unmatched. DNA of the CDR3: TGCGCCAGCAGCTTCCTAGCGGGGGGGCAAGAGACCCAGTACTTC. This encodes CASSFLAGGQETQYF.